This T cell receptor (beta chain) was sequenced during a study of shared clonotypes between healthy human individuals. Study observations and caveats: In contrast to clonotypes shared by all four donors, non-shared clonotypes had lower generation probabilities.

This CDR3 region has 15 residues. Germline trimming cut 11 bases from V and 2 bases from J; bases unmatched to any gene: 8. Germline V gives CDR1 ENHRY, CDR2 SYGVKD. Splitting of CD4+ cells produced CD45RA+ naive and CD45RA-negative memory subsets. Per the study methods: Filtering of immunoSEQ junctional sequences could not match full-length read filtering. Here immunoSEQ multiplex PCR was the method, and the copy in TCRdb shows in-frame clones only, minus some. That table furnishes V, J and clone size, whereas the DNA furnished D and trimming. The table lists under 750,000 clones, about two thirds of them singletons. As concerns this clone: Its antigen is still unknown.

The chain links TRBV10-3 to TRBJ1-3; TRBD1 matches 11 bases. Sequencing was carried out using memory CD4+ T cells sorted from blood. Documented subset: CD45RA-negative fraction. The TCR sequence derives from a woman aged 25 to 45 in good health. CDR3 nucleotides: TGTGCCGCCGGGACAGGGGGAAAGGCTGGAAACACCATATATTTT. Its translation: CAAGTGGKAGNTIYF.